The 5 T cell receptor beta chains in this list originate from one sample, sequenced in a study of blood T cells in healthy people across ages. The second PCR ran about 6 to 11 cycles with a sample-barcoded 5' primer and J-beta primers. One entry per CDR3 protein results from TCRdb running MiXCR on the 5' RACE reads. Of around 1,900,000 distinct CDR3 sequences in the sample, around 40% are singletons; the top ten hold roughly 23%. The sequenced material came from blood. The receptors were gathered from a human donor in good health.

V and J are TRBV7-3 and TRBJ1-5; 8 bases are shared with TRBD1. The CDR3 has 15 residues. Germline trimming cut 2 bases from V and 5 bases from J; bases unmatched to any gene: 5. Germline values: CDR1 SGHTA, CDR2 FQGTGA. The CDR3 spells CASSLPGQADQPQHF. CDR3 sequence (DNA): TGTGCCAGCAGCTTACCGGGACAGGCAGATCAGCCCCAGCATTTT.

Remarks on this clonotype: One junction end does not reproduce the germline sequence, and a read error may be involved. This chain connects TRBV29-1 to TRBJ1-1; 7 nucleotides match TRBD1. Germline V gene lookup returns CDR1 SQVTM and CDR2 ANQGSEA. The CDR3 runs to 14 residues. The CDR3 here is CSVVQGGANIEAFF. CDR3 DNA sequence: TGCAGCGTTGTTCAGGGGGGTGCGAACATTGAAGCTTTCTTT.

This clonotype was seen a handful of times. The CDR3 bases are TGCAGCGCCGACAGGGGGTCATTCAATGAGCAGTTCTTC. It is translated as CSADRGSFNEQFF. V gene TRBV29-1 combines with J gene TRBJ2-1; 9 nucleotides line up with TRBD1. V was pared by 7 bases and J by 6 bases, with 7 bases of the junction left unmatched. The V gene's germline CDR1 is SQVTM and CDR2 ANQGSEA. There are 13 residues in the CDR3.

J is TRBJ1-1 and V is TRBV7-8; D ambiguous. The V end was cut by 6 bases, the J end by 10 bases, with 15 bases between. Looked up from germline, CDR1 is SGHVS and CDR2 is FQNEAQ. This CDR3 spans 12 amino acids. The CDR3 protein is CASSLIGMAAFF. CDR3 DNA: TGTGCCAGCAGTCTCATCGGGATGGCAGCTTTCTTT.

This rearrangement joins TRBV24-1 to TRBJ2-3, with D possibly matching TRBD2 (6 bases). From germline, CDR1 is KGHDR and CDR2 SFDVKD. V was pared by 5 bases and J by 5 bases, with 19 bases between. The CDR3 consists of 16 residues. DNA for the CDR3: TGTGCCACCAGTGGTCACGACGAGGGAGGAGGAGATACGCAGTATTTT. Translated, it gives CATSGHDEGGGDTQYF.